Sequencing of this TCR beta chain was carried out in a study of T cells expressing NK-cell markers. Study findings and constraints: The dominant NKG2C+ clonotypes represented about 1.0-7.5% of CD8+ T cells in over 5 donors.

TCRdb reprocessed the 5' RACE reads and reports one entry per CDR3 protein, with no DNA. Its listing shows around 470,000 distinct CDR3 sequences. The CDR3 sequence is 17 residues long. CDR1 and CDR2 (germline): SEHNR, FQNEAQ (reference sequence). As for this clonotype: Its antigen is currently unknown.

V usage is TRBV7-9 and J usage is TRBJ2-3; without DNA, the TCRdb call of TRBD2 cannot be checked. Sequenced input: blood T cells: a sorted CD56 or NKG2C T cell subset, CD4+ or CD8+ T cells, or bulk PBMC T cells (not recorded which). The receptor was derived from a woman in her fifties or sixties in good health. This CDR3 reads CASSSRRLAATNNTQYF.